This paragraph reports one T cell receptor beta chain. This sample is part of a study of blood T cell repertoires in COVID-19. Across the study: T cells, B-cell-depleted T cells, or PBMCs provided the cDNA or gDNA that served as material.

How the authors handled the data: Amplification with reference gene primers provided the estimates of nucleated cell counts. Using immunoSEQ multiplex PCR, the repertoire was profiled, and TCRdb retains in-frame clones only, with some absent. V, J and clone size were drawn from that table, and D and trimming were deduced from the DNA. The sample contains about 230,000 clones, around 86% of which appear only once. Followed longitudinally, the Seattle patients had been enrolled during active infection. Trimming cost V 4 bases and J 0 bases; bases outside gene matches: 2. Germline CDR1 KGHSH, CDR2 LQKENI. The CDR3 contains 14 residues.

The clonotype was recovered from a man aged 45 to 65 with COVID-19, enrolled during active disease. V gene TRBV18 combines with J gene TRBJ2-7; 8 bases are a match to TRBD1. The sample was peripheral blood. This chain's CDR3 is CASSRTGNSYEQYF. The CDR3 DNA follows: TGTGCCAGCTCACGGACAGGGAACTCCTACGAGCAGTACTTC.